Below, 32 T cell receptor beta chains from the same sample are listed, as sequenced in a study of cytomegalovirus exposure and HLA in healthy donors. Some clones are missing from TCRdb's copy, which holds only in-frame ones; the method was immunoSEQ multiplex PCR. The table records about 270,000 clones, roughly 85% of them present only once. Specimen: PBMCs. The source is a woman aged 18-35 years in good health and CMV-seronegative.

CDR3 amino acids: CASSVVSWDRDQPQHF. Here the CDR3 DNA reads TGTGCCAGCAGCGTAGTATCGTGGGACAGGGATCAGCCCCAGCATTTT. The rearrangement joins TRBV2 to TRBJ1-5; TRBD1 matches 9 bases. The CDR3 is made up of 16 amino acids. From germline, CDR1 is SNHLY and CDR2 FYNNEI. Germline trimming cut 6 bases from V and 5 bases from J; bases unmatched to any gene: 11.

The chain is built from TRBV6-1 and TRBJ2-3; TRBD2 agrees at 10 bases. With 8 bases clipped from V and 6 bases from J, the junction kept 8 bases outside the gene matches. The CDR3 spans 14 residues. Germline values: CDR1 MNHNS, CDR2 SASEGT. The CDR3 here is CASYSGGSGDTQYF. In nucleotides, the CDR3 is TGTGCCAGCTATAGCGGGGGGTCCGGGGATACGCAGTATTTT.

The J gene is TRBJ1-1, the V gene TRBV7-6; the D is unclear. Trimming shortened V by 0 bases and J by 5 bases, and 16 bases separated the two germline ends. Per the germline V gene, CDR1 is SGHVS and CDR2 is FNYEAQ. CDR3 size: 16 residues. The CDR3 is CASSLASGWVGTEAFF. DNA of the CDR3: TGTGCCAGCAGCTTAGCATCGGGGTGGGTGGGTACTGAAGCTTTCTTT.

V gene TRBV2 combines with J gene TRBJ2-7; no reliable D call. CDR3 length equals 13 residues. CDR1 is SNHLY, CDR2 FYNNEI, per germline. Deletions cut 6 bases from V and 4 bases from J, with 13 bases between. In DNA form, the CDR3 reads TGTGCCAGCAGCCAAAGACCGGAGTACGAGCAGTACTTC. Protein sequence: CASSQRPEYEQYF.

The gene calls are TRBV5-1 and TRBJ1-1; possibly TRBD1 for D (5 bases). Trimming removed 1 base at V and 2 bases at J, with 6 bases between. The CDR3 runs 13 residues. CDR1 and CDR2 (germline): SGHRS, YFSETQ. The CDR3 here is CASSLWTNTEAFF. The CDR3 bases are TGCGCCAGCAGCTTGTGGACAAACACTGAAGCTTTCTTT.

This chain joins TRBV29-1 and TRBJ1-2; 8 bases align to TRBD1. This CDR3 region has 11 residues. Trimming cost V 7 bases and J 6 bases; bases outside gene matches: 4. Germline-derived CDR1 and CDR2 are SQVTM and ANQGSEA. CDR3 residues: CSAGQVDGYTF. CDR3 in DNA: TGCAGCGCGGGACAGGTGGATGGCTACACCTTC.

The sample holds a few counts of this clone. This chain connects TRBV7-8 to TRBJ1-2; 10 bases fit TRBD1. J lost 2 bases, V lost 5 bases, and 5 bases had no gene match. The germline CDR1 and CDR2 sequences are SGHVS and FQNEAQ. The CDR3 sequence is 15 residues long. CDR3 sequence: CASSPGQGGNYGYTF. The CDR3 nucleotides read TGTGCCAGCAGCCCCGGACAGGGGGGGAACTATGGCTACACCTTC. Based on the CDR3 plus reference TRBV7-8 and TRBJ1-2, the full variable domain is GAGVSQSPRYKVAKRGQDVALRCDPISGHVSLFWYQQALGQGPEFLTYFQNEAQLDKSGLPSDRFFAERPEGSVSTLKIQRTQQEDSAVYLCASSPGQGGNYGYTFGSGTRLTVV.

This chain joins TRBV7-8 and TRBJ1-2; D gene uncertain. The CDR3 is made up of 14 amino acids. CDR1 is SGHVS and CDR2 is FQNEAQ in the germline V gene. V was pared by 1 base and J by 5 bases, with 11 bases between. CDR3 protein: CASSLVSARYGYTF. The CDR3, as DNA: TGTGCCAGCAGCTTAGTGTCTGCTAGGTATGGCTACACCTTC.

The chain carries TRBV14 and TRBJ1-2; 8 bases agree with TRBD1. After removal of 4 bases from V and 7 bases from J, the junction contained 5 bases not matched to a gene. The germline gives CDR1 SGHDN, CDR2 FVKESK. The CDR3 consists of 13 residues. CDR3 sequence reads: CASSPRTGSGYTF. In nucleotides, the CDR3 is TGTGCCAGCAGCCCGCGGACAGGGTCTGGCTACACCTTC.

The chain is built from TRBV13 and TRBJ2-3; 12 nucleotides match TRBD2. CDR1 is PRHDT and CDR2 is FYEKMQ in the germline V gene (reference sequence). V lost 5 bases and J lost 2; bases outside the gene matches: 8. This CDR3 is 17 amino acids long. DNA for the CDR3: TGTGCCAGCAGCACCCTACTAGCGGGGGGACCCACAGATACGCAGTATTTT. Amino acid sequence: CASSTLLAGGPTDTQYF.

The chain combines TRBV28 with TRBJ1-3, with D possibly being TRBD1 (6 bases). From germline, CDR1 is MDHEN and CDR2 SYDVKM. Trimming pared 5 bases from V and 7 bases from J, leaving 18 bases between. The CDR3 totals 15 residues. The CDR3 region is CASSGGALEANTIYF. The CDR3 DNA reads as TGTGCCAGCAGTGGGGGGGCTTTAGAGGCGAACACCATATATTTT.

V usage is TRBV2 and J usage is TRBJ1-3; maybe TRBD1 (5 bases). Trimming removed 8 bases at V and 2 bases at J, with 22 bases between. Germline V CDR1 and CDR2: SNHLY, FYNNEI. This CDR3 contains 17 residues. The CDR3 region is CASYTPRGSSAGNTIYF. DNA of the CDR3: TGTGCCAGCTATACGCCCCGGGGGTCTTCCGCTGGAAACACCATATATTTT. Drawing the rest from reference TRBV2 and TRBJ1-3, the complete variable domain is EPEVTQTPSHQVTQMGQEVILRCVPISNHLYFYWYRQILGQKVEFLVSFYNNEISEKSEIFDDQFSVERPDGSNFTLKIRSTKLEDSAMYFCASYTPRGSSAGNTIYFGEGSWLTVV.

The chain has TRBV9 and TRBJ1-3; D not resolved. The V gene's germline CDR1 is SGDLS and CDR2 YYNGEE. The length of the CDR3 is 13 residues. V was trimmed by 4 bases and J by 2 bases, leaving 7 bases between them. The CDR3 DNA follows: TGTGCCAGCAGCCCACCGGCTGGAAACACCATATATTTT. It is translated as CASSPPAGNTIYF.

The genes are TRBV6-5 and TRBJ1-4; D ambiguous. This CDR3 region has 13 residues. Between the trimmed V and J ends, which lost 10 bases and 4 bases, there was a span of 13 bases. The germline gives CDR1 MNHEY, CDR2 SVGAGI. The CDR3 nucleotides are TGTGCCACTACAAGACGGGGTAATGAAAAACTGTTTTTT. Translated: CATTRRGNEKLFF.

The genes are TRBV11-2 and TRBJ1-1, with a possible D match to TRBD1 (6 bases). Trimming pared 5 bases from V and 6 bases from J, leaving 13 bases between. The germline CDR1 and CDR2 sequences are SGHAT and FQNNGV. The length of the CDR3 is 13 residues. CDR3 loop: CASSGQSVAEAFF. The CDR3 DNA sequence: TGTGCCAGCAGCGGACAGTCGGTGGCTGAAGCTTTCTTT.

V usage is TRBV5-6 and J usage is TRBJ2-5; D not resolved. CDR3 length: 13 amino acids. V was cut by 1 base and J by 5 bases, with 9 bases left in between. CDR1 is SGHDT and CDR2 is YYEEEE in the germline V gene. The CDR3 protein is CASSLRWLETQYF. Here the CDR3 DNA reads TGTGCCAGCAGCTTGCGCTGGCTGGAGACCCAGTACTTC.

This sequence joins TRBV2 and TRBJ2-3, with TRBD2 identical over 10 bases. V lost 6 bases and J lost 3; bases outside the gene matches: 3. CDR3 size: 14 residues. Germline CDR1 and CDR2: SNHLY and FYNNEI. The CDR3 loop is CASRELAGTDTQYF. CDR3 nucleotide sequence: TGTGCCAGCAGGGAACTAGCGGGGACAGATACGCAGTATTTT. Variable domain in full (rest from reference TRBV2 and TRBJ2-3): EPEVTQTPSHQVTQMGQEVILRCVPISNHLYFYWYRQILGQKVEFLVSFYNNEISEKSEIFDDQFSVERPDGSNFTLKIRSTKLEDSAMYFCASRELAGTDTQYFGPGTRLTVL.

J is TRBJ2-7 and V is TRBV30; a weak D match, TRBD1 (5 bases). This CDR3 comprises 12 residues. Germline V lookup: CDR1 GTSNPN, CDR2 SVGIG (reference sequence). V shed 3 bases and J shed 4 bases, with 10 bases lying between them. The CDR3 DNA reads TGTGCCTGGAGGATCAGACAGTACGAGCAGTACTTC. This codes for CAWRIRQYEQYF.

The CDR3 loop is CAIKRQVNTGELFF. For the CDR3, the DNA is TGTGCCATCAAACGACAGGTTAACACCGGGGAGCTGTTTTTT. The V call is TRBV10-3, the J call TRBJ2-2; weak D call: TRBD1 (6 bases). The CDR3 length is 14 residues. In germline, CDR1 is ENHRY, CDR2 SYGVKD. The ends were cut back, 7 bases at V and 2 bases at J, with 11 bases in the middle.

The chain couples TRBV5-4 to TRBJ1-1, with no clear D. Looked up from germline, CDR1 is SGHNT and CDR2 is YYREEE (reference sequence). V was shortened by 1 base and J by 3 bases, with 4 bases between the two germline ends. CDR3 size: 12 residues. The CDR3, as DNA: TGTGCCAGCAGCTTGCCCTACACTGAAGCTTTCTTT. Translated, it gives CASSLPYTEAFF. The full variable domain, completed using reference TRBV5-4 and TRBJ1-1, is ETGVTQSPTHLIKTRGQQVTLRCSSQSGHNTVSWYQQALGQGPQFIFQYYREEENGRGNFPPRFSGLQFPNYSSELNVNALELDDSALYLCASSLPYTEAFFGQGTRLTVV.

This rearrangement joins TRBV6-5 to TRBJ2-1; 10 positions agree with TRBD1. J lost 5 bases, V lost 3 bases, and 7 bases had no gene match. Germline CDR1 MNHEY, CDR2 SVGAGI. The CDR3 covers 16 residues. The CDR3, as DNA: TGTGCCAGCAGTTATATCGGGACAGGGGCGAACAATGAGCAGTTCTTC. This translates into CASSYIGTGANNEQFF.

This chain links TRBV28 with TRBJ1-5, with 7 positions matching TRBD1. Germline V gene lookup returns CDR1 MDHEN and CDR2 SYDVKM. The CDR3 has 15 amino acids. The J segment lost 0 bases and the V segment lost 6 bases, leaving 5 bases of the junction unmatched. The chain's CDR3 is CASSRDRASNQPQHF. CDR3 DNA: TGTGCCAGCAGCCGCGACAGGGCTAGCAATCAGCCCCAGCATTTT.

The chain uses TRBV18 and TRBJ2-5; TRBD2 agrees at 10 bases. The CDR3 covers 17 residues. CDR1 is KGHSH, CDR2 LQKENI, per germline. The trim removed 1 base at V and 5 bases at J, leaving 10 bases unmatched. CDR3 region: CASSPRALAGERETQYF. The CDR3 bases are TGTGCCAGCTCACCACGAGCCCTAGCGGGAGAGCGGGAGACCCAGTACTTC.

In nucleotides, the CDR3 is TGTGCCAGCAGCATGACAAATAGCAATCAGCCCCAGCATTTT. Encoded protein: CASSMTNSNQPQHF. This rearrangement joins TRBV5-8 to TRBJ1-5; D gene unclear. The germline V gene encodes CDR1 SGHTS and CDR2 YDEGEE. V was shortened by 4 bases and J by 0 bases, with 8 bases between the two germline ends. The CDR3 has 14 residues.

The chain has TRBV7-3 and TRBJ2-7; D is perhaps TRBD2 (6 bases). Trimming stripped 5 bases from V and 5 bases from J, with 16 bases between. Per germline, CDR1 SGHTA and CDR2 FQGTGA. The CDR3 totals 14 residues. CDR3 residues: CASSPFARGDEQYF. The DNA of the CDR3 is TGTGCCAGCAGCCCGTTCGCCCGCGGGGACGAGCAGTACTTC.

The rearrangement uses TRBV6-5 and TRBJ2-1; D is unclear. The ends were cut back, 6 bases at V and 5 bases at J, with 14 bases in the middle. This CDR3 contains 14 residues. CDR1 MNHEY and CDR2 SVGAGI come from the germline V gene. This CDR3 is CASSPGMAHNEQFF. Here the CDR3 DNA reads TGTGCCAGCAGCCCTGGTATGGCCCACAATGAGCAGTTCTTC.

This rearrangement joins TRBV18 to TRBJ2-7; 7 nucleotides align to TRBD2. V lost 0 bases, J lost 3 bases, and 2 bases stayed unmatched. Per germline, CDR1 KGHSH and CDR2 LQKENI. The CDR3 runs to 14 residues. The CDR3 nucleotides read TGTGCCAGCTCACCACCGAGCGGGATCTACGAGCAGTACTTC. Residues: CASSPPSGIYEQYF.

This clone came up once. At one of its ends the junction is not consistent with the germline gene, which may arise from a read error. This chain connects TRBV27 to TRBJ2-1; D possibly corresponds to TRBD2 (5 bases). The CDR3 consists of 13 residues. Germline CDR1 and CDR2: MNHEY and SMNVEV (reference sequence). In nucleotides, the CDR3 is TGTGCCAGCAGTCATTACTCCAGACTAAGCAAGGTCTTC. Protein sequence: CASSHYSRLSKVF.

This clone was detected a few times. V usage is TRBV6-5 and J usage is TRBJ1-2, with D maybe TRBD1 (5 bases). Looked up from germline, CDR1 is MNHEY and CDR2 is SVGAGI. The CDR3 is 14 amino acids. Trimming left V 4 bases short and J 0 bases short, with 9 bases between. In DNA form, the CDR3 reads TGTGCCAGCAGTTCAGGGTACTCTAACTATGGCTACACCTTC. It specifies CASSSGYSNYGYTF.

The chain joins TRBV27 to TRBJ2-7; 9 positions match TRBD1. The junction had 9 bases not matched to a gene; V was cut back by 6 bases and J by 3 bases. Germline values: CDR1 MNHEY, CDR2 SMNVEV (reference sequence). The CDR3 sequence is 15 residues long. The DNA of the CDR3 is TGTGCCAGCAGCCCTATAATGGGACAGGGCTACGAGCAGTACTTC. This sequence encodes CASSPIMGQGYEQYF.

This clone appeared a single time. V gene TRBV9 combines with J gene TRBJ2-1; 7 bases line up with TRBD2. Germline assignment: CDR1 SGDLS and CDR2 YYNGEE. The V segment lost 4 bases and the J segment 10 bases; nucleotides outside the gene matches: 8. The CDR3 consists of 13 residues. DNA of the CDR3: TGTGCCAGCAGCCCCGAGGGCGGGGGAGAGCAGTTCTTC. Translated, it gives CASSPEGGGEQFF.

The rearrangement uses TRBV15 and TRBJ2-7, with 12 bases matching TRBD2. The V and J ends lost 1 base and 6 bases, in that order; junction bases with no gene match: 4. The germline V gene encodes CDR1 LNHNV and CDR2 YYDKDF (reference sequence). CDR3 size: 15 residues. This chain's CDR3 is CATSRASGGAGEQYF. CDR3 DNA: TGTGCCACCAGCAGAGCTAGCGGGGGGGCCGGCGAGCAGTACTTC.